This T cell receptor beta chain was found in a study of T cell responses to AZD1222 COVID-19 vaccine. The CDR3 is made up of 13 amino acids. Germline CDR1 reads MDHEN; CDR2 reads SYDVKM. Trimming shortened V by 6 bases and J by 7 bases, and 10 bases separated the two germline ends. As for this clone: Its antigen remains unknown.

Study results and caveats: No repertoire was sampled before or during the peak T cell response, only after it. The donor group comprised mostly white British people and more females; the analysis possibly underestimated clonal diversity.

Some clones are missing from TCRdb's copy, which holds only in-frame ones; the method was immunoSEQ multiplex PCR. The repertoire has 120,000 or so clones, 75% to 95% of them found once; the top ten carry 6% to 9%. The sequences come from peripheral blood, collected on day 0 of AZD1222 vaccination. The receptor was isolated from an adult in good health. The chain recombines TRBV28 with TRBJ1-6, with a tentative D call TRBD1 (6 bases). The CDR3 DNA reads as TGTGCCAGCAGGCGGGGGGGCAATTCACCCCTCCACTTT. Its translation: CASRRGGNSPLHF.